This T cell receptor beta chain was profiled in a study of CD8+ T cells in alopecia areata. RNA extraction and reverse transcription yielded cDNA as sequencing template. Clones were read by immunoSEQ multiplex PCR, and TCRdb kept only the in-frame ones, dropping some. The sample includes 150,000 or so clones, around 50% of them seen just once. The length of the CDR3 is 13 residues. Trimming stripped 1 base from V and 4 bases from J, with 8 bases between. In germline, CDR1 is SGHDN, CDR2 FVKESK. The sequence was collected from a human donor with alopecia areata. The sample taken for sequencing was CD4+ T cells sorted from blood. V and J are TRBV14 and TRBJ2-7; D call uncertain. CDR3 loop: CASSQVPAYEQYF. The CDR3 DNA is TGTGCCAGCAGCCAAGTTCCGGCTTACGAGCAGTACTTC.